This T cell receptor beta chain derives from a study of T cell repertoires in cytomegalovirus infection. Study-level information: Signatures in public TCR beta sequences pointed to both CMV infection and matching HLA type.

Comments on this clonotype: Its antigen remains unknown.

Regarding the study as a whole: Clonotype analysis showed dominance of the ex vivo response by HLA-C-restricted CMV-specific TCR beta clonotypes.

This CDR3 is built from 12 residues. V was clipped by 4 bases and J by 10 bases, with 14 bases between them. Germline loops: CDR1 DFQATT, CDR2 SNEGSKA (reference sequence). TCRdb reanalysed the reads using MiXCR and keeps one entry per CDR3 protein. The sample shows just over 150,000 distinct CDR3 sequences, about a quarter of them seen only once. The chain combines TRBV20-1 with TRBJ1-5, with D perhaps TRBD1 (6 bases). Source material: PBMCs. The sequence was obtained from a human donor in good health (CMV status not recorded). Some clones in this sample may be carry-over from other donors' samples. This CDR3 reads CSATFGDNPQHF. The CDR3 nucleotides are TGCAGTGCTACCTTCGGGGACAACCCCCAGCATTTT.